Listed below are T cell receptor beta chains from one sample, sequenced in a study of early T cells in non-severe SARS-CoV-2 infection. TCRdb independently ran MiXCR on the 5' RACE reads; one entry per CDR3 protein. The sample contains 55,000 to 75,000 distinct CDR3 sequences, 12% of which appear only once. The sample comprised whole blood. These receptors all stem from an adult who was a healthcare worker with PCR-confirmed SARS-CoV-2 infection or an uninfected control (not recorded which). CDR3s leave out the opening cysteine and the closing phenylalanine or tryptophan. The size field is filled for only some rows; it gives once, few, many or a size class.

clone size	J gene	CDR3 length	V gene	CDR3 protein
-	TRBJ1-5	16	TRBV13	ASSLSPPGAYSNQPQH
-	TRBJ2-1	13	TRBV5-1	ASSLGTLPGNEQF
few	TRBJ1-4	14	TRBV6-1	ASSPRPGPTNEKLF
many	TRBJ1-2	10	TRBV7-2	ASSLQGNGYT
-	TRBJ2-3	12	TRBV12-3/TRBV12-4	ASSPVRNTDTQY
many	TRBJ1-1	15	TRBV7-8	ASSPHGSQGMNTEAF
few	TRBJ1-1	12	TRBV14	ASSLLVGQPEAF
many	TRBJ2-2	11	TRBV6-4	ASSEEDTGELF
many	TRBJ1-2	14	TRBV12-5	ASGLRGWGSNYGYT
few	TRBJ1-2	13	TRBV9	ASSPHPAGDNGYT
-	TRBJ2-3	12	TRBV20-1	SARAGLGTDTQY
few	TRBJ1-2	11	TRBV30	AWSTNTGVGYT
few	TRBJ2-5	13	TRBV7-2	ASSLAGGYQETQY
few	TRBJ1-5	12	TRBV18	ASSGEAGNQPQH
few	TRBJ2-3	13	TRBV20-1	SATLAGTSTDTQY
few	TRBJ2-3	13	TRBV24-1	ATSDPRQPTDTQY
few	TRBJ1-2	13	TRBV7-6	ASSSITDRGLGYT
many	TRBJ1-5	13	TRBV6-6	ASSLRGDRGQPQH
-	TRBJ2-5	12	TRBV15	ATSRGNTQETQY
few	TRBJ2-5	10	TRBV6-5	ASSYSGETQY
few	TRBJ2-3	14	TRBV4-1	ASSQERGTSTDTQY
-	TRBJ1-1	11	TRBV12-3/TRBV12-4	ASTLRPPTEAF
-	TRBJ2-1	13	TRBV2	ASSELAGSLDEQF
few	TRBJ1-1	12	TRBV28	ASAGGPMNTEAF
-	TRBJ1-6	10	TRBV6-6	ASSPGTPPLH
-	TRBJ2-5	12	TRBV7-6	ASSYTGNQETQY
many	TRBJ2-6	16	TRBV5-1	ASSSWGVRSSGANVLT
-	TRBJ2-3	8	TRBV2	ASRALRQY
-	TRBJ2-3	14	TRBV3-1	ASSPELGPHTDTQY
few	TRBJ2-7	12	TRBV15	ATSRFDSRYEQY
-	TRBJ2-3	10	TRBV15	ATSTSADTQY
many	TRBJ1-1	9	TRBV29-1	SVPGSTEAF
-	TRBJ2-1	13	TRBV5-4	ASSLARGAYNEQF
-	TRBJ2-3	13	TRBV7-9	ASSARLDGTDTQY
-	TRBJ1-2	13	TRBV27	ASSYRGGPPYGYT
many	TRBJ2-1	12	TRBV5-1	ASSLGTSGNEQF
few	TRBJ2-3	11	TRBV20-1	SARARLTDTQY
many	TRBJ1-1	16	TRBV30	AWRGLEQGNAVNTEAF
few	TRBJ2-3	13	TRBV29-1	SVTLAGGSTDTQY
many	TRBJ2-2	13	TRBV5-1	ASSLPHATQGELF
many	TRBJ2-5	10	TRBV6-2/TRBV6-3	ASNSGEETQY
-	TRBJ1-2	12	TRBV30	AWVGTGANYGYT
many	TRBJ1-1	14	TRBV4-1	ASSQDRWPLDTEAF
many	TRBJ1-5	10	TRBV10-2	ASSENSRPQH
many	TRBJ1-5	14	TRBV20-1	SATAGTGGSNQPQH
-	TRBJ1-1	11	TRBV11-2	ASSIRVDTEAF
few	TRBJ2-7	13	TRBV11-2	ASSLRAGSSYEQY
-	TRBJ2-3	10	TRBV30	ASDSYTDTQY
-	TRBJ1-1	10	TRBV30	AWTTGTAEAF
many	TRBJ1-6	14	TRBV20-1	SARAPLAVDNSPLH
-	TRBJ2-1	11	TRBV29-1	SVPRKAGNEQF